This T cell receptor beta chain appears in the sequencing data of a study of blood T cells in healthy people across ages. Germline loops: CDR1 MNHEY, CDR2 SVGEGT. The CDR3 runs 14 residues. Deletions cut 7 bases from V and 0 bases from J, with 9 bases between. A J-beta primer mix and a sample-barcoded 5' primer were used in a second PCR of roughly 6 to 11 cycles. TCRdb passed the 5' RACE reads through MiXCR, listing each CDR3 protein once. This sample yields more than 550,000 distinct CDR3 sequences, of which about 20% are seen a single time; about 20% belongs to the top ten. Source material: blood. The TCR originated in a man between 65 and 80 years old in good health. The chain recombines TRBV6-2 or TRBV6-3 with TRBJ2-2; no reliable D call. The CDR3 DNA is TGTGCCAGCAAGTGGACCCCGAACACCGGGGAGCTGTTTTTT. Protein sequence: CASKWTPNTGELFF.